One sample yielded the 29 T cell receptor beta chains listed below, sequenced in a study of cytomegalovirus exposure and HLA in healthy donors. The primer mix had 60 Vbeta and 13 Jbeta primers. Sequencing was performed with immunoSEQ multiplex PCR; in TCRdb, only in-frame clones are kept and a portion is missing. The sample yields under 250,000 clones, roughly 84% seen once. The sequencing sample was made of PBMCs. All receptors come from a girl between 2 and 10 years old in good health and CMV-seronegative.

The gene calls are TRBV5-1 and TRBJ1-1; no reliable D call. Per the germline V gene, CDR1 is SGHRS and CDR2 is YFSETQ. The CDR3 spans 18 residues. The germline V and J ends were trimmed by 3 bases and 5 bases, with 26 bases remaining between them. DNA of the CDR3: TGCGCCAGCAGCTCTCGGAGTCGTAAGTTGACGATAGAGACTGAAGCTTTCTTT. Translation gives CASSSRSRKLTIETEAFF.

The rearrangement joins TRBV2 to TRBJ1-2, with 7 bases fitting TRBD1. V gave up 4 bases and J gave up 2 bases; unmatched junction bases: 7. Germline CDR1 is SNHLY and CDR2 is FYNNEI. This CDR3 region has 15 residues. CDR3 bases: TGTGCCAGCAGTGCTGGCGGGACAGAAAACTATGGCTACACCTTC. It codes for CASSAGGTENYGYTF.

The chain has TRBV28 and TRBJ1-6, with D unresolved. The CDR3 length is 13 residues. Trimming stripped 5 bases from V and 10 bases from J, with 12 bases between. Per germline, CDR1 MDHEN and CDR2 SYDVKM. CDR3 in DNA: TGTGCCAGCAGTCCCGGGATTCGATCACCCCTCCACTTT. Its translation is CASSPGIRSPLHF.

This clone was found a few times. This chain links TRBV6-5 with TRBJ2-5; maybe TRBD2 (5 bases). Germline V CDR1 and CDR2: MNHEY, SVGAGI. The CDR3 extends over 15 amino acids. V was shortened by 2 bases and J by 4 bases, with 14 bases between the two germline ends. In nucleotides, the CDR3 is TGTGCCAGCAGTTACGAAGCGGCCTATGGAGAGACCCAGTACTTC. Protein product: CASSYEAAYGETQYF.

The sample holds a few counts of this clone. The rearrangement uses TRBV4-1 and TRBJ2-5; 7 nucleotides match TRBD2. Germline V gives CDR1 MGHRA, CDR2 YSYEKL. V dropped 1 base and J dropped 5; count of bases not matched to a gene: 4. The CDR3 totals 14 residues. CDR3 in amino acids: CASSQGAGVETQYF. CDR3 DNA: TGCGCCAGCAGCCAAGGGGCGGGGGTGGAGACCCAGTACTTC.

The chain combines TRBV10-1 with TRBJ2-7, with 8 nucleotides matching TRBD2. This CDR3 spans 15 amino acids. V dropped 0 bases and J dropped 5; count of bases not matched to a gene: 6. Germline V gene lookup returns CDR1 WNHNN and CDR2 SYGVQD (reference sequence). The CDR3 protein is CASSESISGGDEQYF. DNA for the CDR3: TGCGCCAGCAGTGAGTCGATCTCCGGGGGGGACGAGCAGTACTTC.

The V call is TRBV11-2, the J call TRBJ2-7, with a tentative D call TRBD1 (7 bases). Deletions cut 4 bases from V and 5 bases from J, with 15 bases between. The CDR3 is made up of 14 amino acids. Germline-derived CDR1 and CDR2 are SGHAT and FQNNGV. The CDR3 protein is CASSSQGTGDEQYF. DNA for the CDR3: TGTGCCAGCAGCTCACAGGGGACGGGGGACGAGCAGTACTTC.

The J gene is TRBJ2-1, the V gene TRBV5-1; D is undetermined. V gave up 2 bases and J gave up 0 bases, with 9 bases separating them. This CDR3 has 15 amino acids. CDR1 SGHRS and CDR2 YFSETQ come from the germline V gene. The CDR3 spells CASSFQASSYNEQFF. The DNA of the CDR3 is TGCGCCAGCAGCTTCCAGGCGAGCTCCTACAATGAGCAGTTCTTC.

In this sample, this clone turned up once. The CDR3 nucleotides are TGTGCCAGTAGTATTAATGGGGCCAACGTCCTGACTTTC. The encoded protein is CASSINGANVLTF. This sequence joins TRBV19 and TRBJ2-6; no reliable D call. The ends were cut back, 3 bases at V and 3 bases at J, with 3 bases in the middle. Germline V gives CDR1 LNHDA, CDR2 SQIVND (reference sequence). The CDR3 runs 13 residues.

The J gene is TRBJ1-2, the V gene TRBV29-1; 8 positions agree with TRBD1. This CDR3 comprises 14 residues. V dropped 0 bases and J dropped 4; count of bases not matched to a gene: 4. The V gene's germline CDR1 is SQVTM and CDR2 ANQGSEA. The CDR3 reads CSVEEKDRAYGYTF. The CDR3 DNA is TGCAGCGTTGAAGAAAAGGACAGGGCCTATGGCTACACCTTC.

This chain connects TRBV19 to TRBJ1-2; D gene ambiguous. The CDR3 has 14 residues. Trimming shortened V by 4 bases and J by 8 bases, and 17 bases separated the two germline ends. The V gene's germline CDR1 is LNHDA and CDR2 SQIVND (reference sequence). The CDR3 loop is CASSTDGYGGGYTF. The DNA of the CDR3 is TGTGCCAGTAGTACGGACGGGTACGGCGGGGGCTACACCTTC. The full variable domain, with the rest looked up from reference TRBV19 and TRBJ1-2, is DGGITQSPKYLFRKEGQNVTLSCEQNLNHDAMYWYRQDPGQGLRLIYYSQIVNDFQKGDIAEGYSVSREKKESFPLTVTSAQKNPTAFYLCASSTDGYGGGYTFGSGTRLTVV.

V gene TRBV9 combines with J gene TRBJ1-6; weak D call: TRBD1 (5 bases). The V and J ends lost 2 bases and 10 bases respectively, with 22 bases between them. CDR3 length: 17 amino acids. Germline V gene sequence: CDR1 SGDLS, CDR2 YYNGEE. CDR3 bases: TGTGCCAGCAGCGTTACCGATATCAGGGTAACCGGATCACCCCTCCACTTT. It is translated as CASSVTDIRVTGSPLHF.

The chain carries TRBV14 and TRBJ1-1; D is uncertain. The CDR3 extends over 13 amino acids. Deletions cut 3 bases from V and 3 bases from J, with 8 bases between. Germline V lookup: CDR1 SGHDN, CDR2 FVKESK. CDR3 sequence: CASSQRGYTEAFF. The CDR3 DNA reads as TGTGCCAGCAGCCAGCGGGGATACACTGAAGCTTTCTTT.

The J gene is TRBJ2-7, the V gene TRBV6-4; no clear D. This CDR3 comprises 16 residues. V shed 4 bases and J shed 4 bases, with 20 bases lying between them. The germline V gene encodes CDR1 MRHNA and CDR2 SNTAGT. As DNA, the CDR3 is TGTGCCAGCAGTGGACTCGAACAATACATTAGGTACGAGCAGTACTTC. Its translation: CASSGLEQYIRYEQYF.

The V gene is TRBV25-1, the J gene TRBJ2-7; TRBD1 aligns across 7 bases. This CDR3 is 13 amino acids long. V lost 5 bases, J lost 6 bases, and 7 bases stayed unmatched. The V gene's germline CDR1 is MGHDK and CDR2 SYGVNS. CDR3 in DNA: TGTGCCAGCAGTCCTATACCAGGGGGCGAGCAGTACTTC. Translating it yields CASSPIPGGEQYF.

This clone was observed a handful of times. CDR3 nucleotides: TGTGCCAGCAGCCTCGCCGGGGGACAGGGCGAGCAGTACTTC. Translated, it gives CASSLAGGQGEQYF. The V call is TRBV7-2, the J call TRBJ2-7; 9 bases line up with TRBD1. This CDR3 has 14 amino acids. Germline lookup yields CDR1 SGHTA and CDR2 FQGNSA. J lost 6 bases, V lost 5 bases, and 8 bases had no gene match.

V gene TRBV10-3 combines with J gene TRBJ2-3, with D tentatively TRBD2 (6 bases). This CDR3 region has 17 residues. With 2 bases removed from V and 1 base from J, the gap between germline ends came to 16 bases. Per germline, CDR1 ENHRY and CDR2 SYGVKD. CDR3 residues: CAISEMLGGVGTDTQYF. In nucleotides, the CDR3 is TGTGCCATCAGTGAGATGTTGGGGGGAGTCGGCACAGATACGCAGTATTTT.

DNA for the CDR3: TGTGCCAGCAGCTTAGGGACAGCTAACTATGGCTACACCTTC. Amino acids: CASSLGTANYGYTF. The chain has TRBV7-9 and TRBJ1-2; D perhaps matches TRBD1 (6 bases). V lost 1 base to trimming and J lost 0 bases, with 6 bases between them. The CDR3 is made up of 14 amino acids. CDR1 and CDR2 from the germline V gene are SEHNR and FQNEAQ (reference sequence). Drawing the rest from reference TRBV7-9 and TRBJ1-2, the complete variable domain is DTGVSQNPRHKITKRGQNVTFRCDPISEHNRLYWYRQTLGQGPEFLTYFQNEAQLEKSRLLSDRFSAERPKGSFSTLEIQRTEQGDSAMYLCASSLGTANYGYTFGSGTRLTVV.

This chain connects TRBV11-2 to TRBJ1-1; the match to TRBD1 covers 8 bases. The CDR3 spans 15 residues. Germline assignment: CDR1 SGHAT and CDR2 FQNNGV. J lost 1 base, V lost 1 base, and 2 bases had no gene match. As DNA, the CDR3 is TGTGCCAGCAGCTTAGGGGGGACAGGGAACACTGAAGCTTTCTTT. It codes for CASSLGGTGNTEAFF.

This clone has a handful of counts. V is TRBV30 and J is TRBJ1-5, with 7 positions matching TRBD1. CDR1 and CDR2 from the germline V gene are GTSNPN and SVGIG (reference sequence). The CDR3 runs 13 residues. The ends lost 6 bases at V and 1 base at J; junction bases unmatched: 3. CDR3 DNA: TGTGCCTGTTCGACAGGGAGCAATCAGCCCCAGCATTTT. It encodes CACSTGSNQPQHF.

The chain is built from TRBV5-1 and TRBJ1-1, with D possibly matching TRBD1 (5 bases). The CDR3 covers 15 residues. Germline-derived CDR1 and CDR2 are SGHRS and YFSETQ. The ends were cut back, 1 base at V and 1 base at J, with 11 bases in the middle. This CDR3 is CASSLQGGGNTEAFF. CDR3 coding DNA: TGCGCCAGCAGCTTGCAGGGCGGGGGGAACACTGAAGCTTTCTTT.

The chain has TRBV4-1 and TRBJ2-1, with 12 nucleotides matching TRBD2. CDR1 and CDR2 (germline): MGHRA, YSYEKL. The CDR3 is 19 residues long. V lost 5 bases to trimming and J lost 1 base; unmatched junction nucleotides: 12. CDR3 loop: CASSFASGRAHKSYNEQFF. DNA for the CDR3: TGCGCCAGCAGCTTTGCTAGCGGGAGGGCCCATAAGTCCTACAATGAGCAGTTCTTC.

The chain has TRBV9 and TRBJ2-1, with D tentatively TRBD2 (5 bases). The ends were cut back, 0 bases at V and 3 bases at J, with 10 bases in the middle. CDR1 and CDR2 from the germline V gene are SGDLS and YYNGEE. The CDR3 loop spans 15 amino acids. Here the CDR3 reads CASSVGDYNYNEQFF. The CDR3 coding sequence is TGTGCCAGCAGCGTAGGTGACTACAACTACAATGAGCAGTTCTTC.

The rearrangement links TRBV6-6 to TRBJ2-2; a weak D match, TRBD2 (5 bases). V was pared by 0 bases and J by 4 bases, with 9 bases between. Germline V gives CDR1 MNHNY, CDR2 SVGAGI (reference sequence). The CDR3 loop spans 15 amino acids. In DNA form, the CDR3 reads TGTGCCAGCAGTTACTCTGGAGGTCGCACCGGGGAGCTGTTTTTT. Amino acids: CASSYSGGRTGELFF.

This clone is a singleton in its sample. The rearrangement links TRBV13 to TRBJ2-3; 8 bases match TRBD2. With V trimmed by 3 bases and J by 2 bases, 10 bases remained unmatched. Germline V lookup: CDR1 PRHDT, CDR2 FYEKMQ (reference sequence). The CDR3 has 17 residues. The CDR3, as DNA: TGTGCCAGCAGCTTTAACCCCGGGACTAGGACCACAGATACGCAGTATTTT. It codes for CASSFNPGTRTTDTQYF.

The V and J genes are TRBV29-1 and TRBJ2-1; 9 bases align to TRBD1. V lost 7 bases and J lost 8; bases outside the gene matches: 12. This CDR3 region has 14 residues. Germline values: CDR1 SQVTM, CDR2 ANQGSEA. The CDR3 spells CSARGQGGWDEQFF. The CDR3 bases are TGCAGCGCCCGGGGACAGGGCGGTTGGGATGAGCAGTTCTTC.

This CDR3 is CASSLLGVGGETQYF. CDR3 DNA sequence: TGCGCCAGCAGCTTGTTAGGGGTAGGGGGAGAGACCCAGTACTTC. The chain is built from TRBV5-1 and TRBJ2-5, with D perhaps matching TRBD1 (6 bases). The V gene's germline CDR1 is SGHRS and CDR2 YFSETQ. Trimming removed 1 base at V and 4 bases at J, with 14 bases between. The CDR3 runs to 15 residues. The full variable domain, in which reference TRBV5-1 and TRBJ2-5 provide the parts outside the CDR3, is KAGVTQTPRYLIKTRGQQVTLSCSPISGHRSVSWYQQTPGQGLQFLFEYFSETQRNKGNFPGRFSGRQFSNSRSEMNVSTLELGDSALYLCASSLLGVGGETQYFGPGTRLLVL.

The rearrangement joins TRBV27 to TRBJ2-5, with 11 positions matching TRBD1. This CDR3 spans 15 amino acids. Trimming at V came to 5 bases and at J to 4 bases, leaving 6 bases not matched to a gene. Germline V CDR1 and CDR2: MNHEY, SMNVEV (reference sequence). The CDR3 DNA is TGTGCCAGCAGTGCGGACAGGGGGCAGGGAGAGACCCAGTACTTC. As protein: CASSADRGQGETQYF.

The rearrangement uses TRBV29-1 and TRBJ1-2, with D tentatively TRBD1 (5 bases). V lost 1 base to trimming and J lost 3 bases, with 12 bases between them. The length of the CDR3 is 14 residues. In germline, CDR1 is SQVTM, CDR2 ANQGSEA. In DNA, the CDR3 is TGCAGCGTTGAAGGCCTTGACAGCCACTATGGCTACACCTTC. Amino acids: CSVEGLDSHYGYTF. Together with reference TRBV29-1 and TRBJ1-2, the CDR3 gives the full variable domain: SAVISQKPSRDICQRGTSLTIQCQVDSQVTMMFWYRQQPGQSLTLIATANQGSEATYESGFVIDKFPISRPNLTFSTLTVSNMSPEDSSIYLCSVEGLDSHYGYTFGSGTRLTVV.